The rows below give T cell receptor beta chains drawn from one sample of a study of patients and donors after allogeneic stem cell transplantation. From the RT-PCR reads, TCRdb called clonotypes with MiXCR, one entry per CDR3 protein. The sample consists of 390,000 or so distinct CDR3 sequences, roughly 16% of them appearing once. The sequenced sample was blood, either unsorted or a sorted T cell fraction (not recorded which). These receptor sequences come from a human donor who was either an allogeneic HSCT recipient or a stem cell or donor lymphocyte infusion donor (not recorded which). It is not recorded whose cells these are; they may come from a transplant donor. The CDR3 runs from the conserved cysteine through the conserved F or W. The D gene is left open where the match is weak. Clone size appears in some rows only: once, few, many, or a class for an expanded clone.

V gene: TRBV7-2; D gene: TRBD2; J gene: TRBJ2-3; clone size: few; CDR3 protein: CASSRTSGRSTDTQYF; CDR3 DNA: TGTGCCAGCAGCAGAACTAGCGGGAGAAGCACAGATACGCAGTATTTT
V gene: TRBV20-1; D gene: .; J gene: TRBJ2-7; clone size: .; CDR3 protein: CSATYRQETYEQYF; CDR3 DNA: TGCAGTGCTACCTACCGACAGGAAACCTACGAGCAGTACTTC
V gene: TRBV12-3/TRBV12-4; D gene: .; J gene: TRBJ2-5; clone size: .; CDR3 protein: CASSLRGGKETQYF; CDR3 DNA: TGTGCCAGCAGTTTAAGGGGGGGGAAAGAGACCCAGTACTTC
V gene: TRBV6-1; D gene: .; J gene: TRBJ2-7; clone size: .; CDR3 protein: CASRVAYEQYF; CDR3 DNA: TGTGCCAGCAGAGTAGCCTACGAGCAGTACTTC
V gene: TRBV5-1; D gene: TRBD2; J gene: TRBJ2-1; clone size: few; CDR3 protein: CASSLENPSGRPGNEQFF; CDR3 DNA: TGCGCCAGCAGCTTGGAAAACCCGAGCGGGAGGCCGGGGAATGAGCAGTTCTTC
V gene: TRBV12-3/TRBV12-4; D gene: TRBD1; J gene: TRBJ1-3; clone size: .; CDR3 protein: CASSSTGGLGNTIYF; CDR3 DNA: TGTGCCAGCAGTAGTACAGGGGGACTAGGAAACACCATATATTTT
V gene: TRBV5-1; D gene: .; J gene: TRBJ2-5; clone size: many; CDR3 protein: CASSLSSGLPETQYF; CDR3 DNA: TGCGCCAGCAGCTTGTCCTCGGGGCTTCCGGAGACCCAGTACTTC
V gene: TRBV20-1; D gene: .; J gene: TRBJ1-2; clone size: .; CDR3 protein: CSAPGTDYGYGYTF; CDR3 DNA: TGCAGTGCTCCCGGGACCGATTATGGTTATGGCTACACCTTC
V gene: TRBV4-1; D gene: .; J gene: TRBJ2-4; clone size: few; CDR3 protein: CASSQARVLAKNIQYF; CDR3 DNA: TGCGCCAGCAGCCAAGCCAGGGTGTTAGCCAAAAACATTCAGTACTTC
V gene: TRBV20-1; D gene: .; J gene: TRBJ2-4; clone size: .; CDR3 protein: CSARNKNIQYF; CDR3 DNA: TGCAGTGCTAGAAATAAAAACATTCAGTACTTC
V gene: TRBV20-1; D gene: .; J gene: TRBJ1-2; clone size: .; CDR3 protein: CSAAKEAPYGYTF; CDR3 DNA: TGCAGTGCAGCGAAAGAGGCGCCTTATGGCTACACCTTC
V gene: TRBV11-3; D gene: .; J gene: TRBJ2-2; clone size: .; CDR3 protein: CASSLDTRVGAAGELFF; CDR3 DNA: TGTGCCAGCAGCTTAGATACGAGAGTCGGGGCGGCCGGGGAGCTGTTTTTT
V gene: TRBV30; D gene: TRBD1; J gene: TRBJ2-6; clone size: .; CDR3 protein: CAWSETGGYYHSGANVLTF; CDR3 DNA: TGTGCCTGGAGTGAAACAGGGGGGTACTACCACTCTGGGGCCAACGTCCTGACTTTC
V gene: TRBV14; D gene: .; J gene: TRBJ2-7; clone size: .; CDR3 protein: CASSQDLRRKEQYF; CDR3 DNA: TGTGCCAGCAGCCAAGATCTGCGGCGAAAAGAGCAGTACTTC
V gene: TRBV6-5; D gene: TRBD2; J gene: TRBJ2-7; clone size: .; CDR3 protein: CASSYSTSARDEQYF; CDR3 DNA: TGTGCCAGCAGTTACTCTACTAGCGCGAGGGACGAGCAGTACTTC